A single sample is the source of the 2 T cell receptor beta chains below, sequenced in a study of shared clonotypes between healthy human individuals. TCRdb's copy holds only in-frame clones and misses some; the assay was immunoSEQ multiplex PCR. The sample contains some 95,000 clones, 67% of which appear only once. Specimen: memory CD8+ T cells sorted from blood. Subset given: CD45RO+ cells pooled with CCR7-negative TemRA cells. These TCRs come from a man aged 25 to 45 in good health.

The V gene is TRBV6-4, the J gene TRBJ2-1; 9 nucleotides match TRBD1. Per germline, CDR1 MRHNA and CDR2 SNTAGT. This CDR3 region has 15 residues. With V trimmed by 6 bases and J by 4 bases, 7 bases remained unmatched. The CDR3 loop is CASSRGTGSYNEQFF. The CDR3 DNA reads as TGTGCCAGCAGCCGCGGGACAGGGTCATACAATGAGCAGTTCTTC.

The CDR3 DNA follows: TGTGCCAGCAGTTACGCCGGGGGGACTGAAGCTTTCTTT. Residues: CASSYAGGTEAFF. The genes are TRBV6-6 and TRBJ1-1, with D possibly TRBD1 on 5 matching bases. Germline CDR1 MNHNY, CDR2 SVGAGI (reference sequence). This CDR3 has 13 residues. V lost 2 bases, J lost 5 bases, and 9 bases lay in between.